The 21 T cell receptor beta chains below come from one sample, sequenced in a study of blood T cells in healthy people across ages. The use of a sample-barcoded 5' primer and a J-beta primer mix characterized a second PCR of about 6 to 11 cycles. From the 5' RACE reads, TCRdb called clonotypes with MiXCR, one entry per CDR3 protein. The sample has about 1.4 million distinct CDR3 sequences, around 59% seen once. Sequencing was performed on blood. These receptors were collected from a man between 18 and 29 years old in good health.

V gene TRBV3-1 combines with J gene TRBJ1-2, with D unclear. The CDR3 runs 16 residues. Trimming removed 1 base at V and 4 bases at J, with 16 bases between. Germline lookup yields CDR1 LGHDT and CDR2 YNNKEL (reference sequence). The CDR3 bases are TGTGCCAGCAGCCAAGGGAGGAGTGGCACCAGCTATGGCTACACCTTC. Protein: CASSQGRSGTSYGYTF.

This sequence joins TRBV27 and TRBJ2-1; TRBD2 agrees at 9 bases. The CDR3 covers 15 residues. Germline-derived CDR1 and CDR2 are MNHEY and SMNVEV (reference sequence). V lost 6 bases and J lost 0; bases outside the gene matches: 3. This CDR3 reads CASSIAGDSYNEQFF. In DNA, the CDR3 is TGTGCCAGCAGCATAGCGGGGGACTCCTACAATGAGCAGTTCTTC.

V gene TRBV12-3 or TRBV12-4 combines with J gene TRBJ1-6; 7 nucleotides agree with TRBD1. With V trimmed by 5 bases and J by 5 bases, 6 bases remained unmatched. This CDR3 has 15 residues. The CDR3 spells CASSQGTADNSPLHF. The CDR3 nucleotides read TGTGCCAGCAGTCAAGGGACAGCTGATAATTCACCCCTCCACTTT.

This chain links TRBV7-9 with TRBJ2-5, with D maybe TRBD1 (6 bases). The V end was cut by 5 bases, the J end by 1 base, with 14 bases between. The V gene's germline CDR1 is SEHNR and CDR2 FQNEAQ (reference sequence). The CDR3 is 15 residues long. The CDR3 loop is CASSPITDSQETQYF. CDR3 coding DNA: TGTGCCAGCAGCCCAATAACGGACAGCCAAGAGACCCAGTACTTC.

The chain is built from TRBV25-1 and TRBJ2-1; TRBD2 agrees at 9 bases. The V gene's germline CDR1 is MGHDK and CDR2 SYGVNS. CDR3 length equals 17 residues. Losses at the gene ends were 4 bases for V and 0 bases for J; bases not matched to a gene: 7. The DNA of the CDR3 is TGTGCCAGCAGTGCCCCCCGTAGCGGGAGCTCCTACAATGAGCAGTTCTTC. This gives the protein CASSAPRSGSSYNEQFF. The variable domain in full, completed from reference TRBV25-1 and TRBJ2-1, reads EADIYQTPRYLVIGTGKKITLECSQTMGHDKMYWYQQDPGMELHLIHYSYGVNSTEKGDLSSESTVSRIRTEHFPLTLESARPSHTSQYLCASSAPRSGSSYNEQFFGPGTRLTVL.

This rearrangement joins TRBV4-1 to TRBJ2-3; D unresolved. V lost 0 bases and J lost 4, with 17 bases in between. This CDR3 has 17 residues. Germline V gives CDR1 MGHRA, CDR2 YSYEKL. The CDR3 DNA reads as TGCGCCAGCAGCCAAGATTCGGCACCGAGCAGCGCAGATACGCAGTATTTT. Amino acids: CASSQDSAPSSADTQYF.

The gene calls are TRBV7-9 and TRBJ2-1, with a tentative D call TRBD1 (5 bases). Trimming removed 7 bases at V and 8 bases at J, with 21 bases between. In germline, CDR1 is SEHNR, CDR2 FQNEAQ (reference sequence). The CDR3 contains 15 residues. The CDR3 nucleotides read TGTGCCAGCAAAAATCAATCGGGCAGGGCCCATGAGCAGTTCTTC. This codes for CASKNQSGRAHEQFF.

The chain couples TRBV7-2 to TRBJ2-1; TRBD2 is a possible D gene (5 bases). The CDR3 has 16 residues. The germline V gene encodes CDR1 SGHTA and CDR2 FQGNSA. The germline V and J ends were trimmed by 0 bases and 0 bases, with 9 bases remaining between them. The CDR3 protein is CASSLASASSYNEQFF. The CDR3 DNA reads TGTGCCAGCAGCTTAGCTAGCGCGAGCTCCTACAATGAGCAGTTCTTC. The complete variable domain, with remaining parts taken from reference TRBV7-2 and TRBJ2-1, reads GAGVSQSPSNKVTEKGKDVELRCDPISGHTALYWYRQSLGQGLEFLIYFQGNSAPDKSGLPSDRFSAERTGGSVSTLTIQRTQQEDSAVYLCASSLASASSYNEQFFGPGTRLTVL.

The DNA of the CDR3 is TGTGCCAGCAACATTGGACTAGCGGGACCCACGTCAGGGTACGAGCAGTACTTC. This sequence encodes CASNIGLAGPTSGYEQYF. V usage is TRBV5-6 and J usage is TRBJ2-7, with TRBD2 identical over 12 bases. The CDR3 has 18 amino acids. With V trimmed by 6 bases and J by 4 bases, 17 bases remained unmatched. Germline values: CDR1 SGHDT, CDR2 YYEEEE.

The sample holds a few counts of this clonotype. This rearrangement joins TRBV7-8 to TRBJ2-4; D is perhaps TRBD1 or TRBD2 (7 bases each). The germline CDR1 and CDR2 sequences are SGHVS and FQNEAQ. The CDR3 totals 12 residues. V was trimmed by 8 bases and J by 7 bases, leaving 12 bases between them. The DNA of the CDR3 is TGTGCCAGCCTGGGAGGGGGCAACATTCAGTACTTC. Encoded protein: CASLGGGNIQYF.

The rearrangement links TRBV15 to TRBJ2-1, with D perhaps TRBD1 (5 bases). Trimming took 4 bases from V and 0 from J, leaving 13 bases between them. Germline assignment: CDR1 LNHNV and CDR2 YYDKDF (reference sequence). CDR3 length equals 16 residues. Written as DNA, the CDR3 is TGTGCCACCAGCACTACTACAGGAGACTCCTACAATGAGCAGTTCTTC. Its translation: CATSTTTGDSYNEQFF.

The chain employs TRBV7-8 and TRBJ2-3, with 11 bases fitting TRBD1. V gave up 4 bases and J gave up 1 base; unmatched junction bases: 13. CDR1 is SGHVS and CDR2 is FQNEAQ in the germline V gene. The length of the CDR3 is 19 residues. The CDR3 is CASSSRTGGQREGTDTQYF. Written as DNA, the CDR3 is TGTGCCAGCAGCTCCAGGACAGGGGGCCAAAGGGAAGGCACAGATACGCAGTATTTT.

The gene calls are TRBV15 and TRBJ2-1; D possibly matches TRBD1 or TRBD2 (6 bases each). The CDR3 loop spans 13 amino acids. V was shortened by 9 bases and J by 3 bases, with 12 bases between the two germline ends. Germline V gene lookup returns CDR1 LNHNV and CDR2 YYDKDF (reference sequence). CDR3 nucleotides: TGTGCCACAACGAAGGGGGGCTACAATGAGCAGTTCTTC. It translates to CATTKGGYNEQFF.

The chain couples TRBV21-1 to TRBJ2-4. TRBV21-1 is labeled a pseudogene. This CDR3 comprises 12 residues. The CDR3 sequence is CASSHFMNIQYF. In nucleotides, the CDR3 is TGTGCCAGCAGCCATTTCATGAACATTCAGTACTTC.

The V gene is TRBV20-1, the J gene TRBJ2-5, with TRBD2 identical over 8 bases. With V trimmed by 5 bases and J by 5 bases, 10 bases remained unmatched. CDR1 is DFQATT, CDR2 SNEGSKA, per germline (reference sequence). The CDR3 consists of 14 residues. CDR3 region: CSAAPGGAGETQYF. In DNA, the CDR3 is TGCAGTGCTGCCCCCGGGGGGGCAGGTGAGACCCAGTACTTC.

The chain combines TRBV7-9 with TRBJ2-3; D remains ambiguous. V shed 5 bases and J shed 2 bases, with 14 bases lying between them. The CDR3 is made up of 15 amino acids. Per germline, CDR1 SEHNR and CDR2 FQNEAQ (reference sequence). The CDR3 DNA is TGTGCCAGCAGCCTCGAAGGGATTCTCACAGATACGCAGTATTTT. Amino acids: CASSLEGILTDTQYF.

This clonotype showed up just a few times. The J gene is TRBJ2-7, the V gene TRBV4-2, with 11 nucleotides matching TRBD2. With V trimmed by 4 bases and J by 0 bases, 11 bases remained unmatched. Germline V gene sequence: CDR1 LGHNA, CDR2 YNFKEQ. This CDR3 is built from 18 residues. The CDR3 is CASSPLTSGAFSSYEQYF. CDR3 DNA sequence: TGTGCCAGCAGCCCTCTGACTAGCGGGGCATTCAGCTCCTACGAGCAGTACTTC.

The chain employs TRBV4-3 and TRBJ2-1, with D perhaps given as TRBD1 or TRBD2 (6 bases each). CDR1 LGHNA and CDR2 YSLEER come from the germline V gene. V shed 8 bases and J shed 6 bases, with 17 bases lying between them. The CDR3 has 14 residues. The CDR3 DNA sequence: TGCGCCAGCCGCGCATTGGGGGGCTCCAATGAGCAGTTCTTC. It translates to CASRALGGSNEQFF.

The J gene is TRBJ2-4, the V gene TRBV28; 10 bases line up with TRBD1. Gene TRBJ2-7 matches the end of the DNA better, so the J call may be wrong. Germline CDR1 MDHEN, CDR2 SYDVKM. There are 15 residues in the CDR3. In nucleotides, the CDR3 is TGTGCCAGCAGTTTAACCGGGACAGGGGTCCCCGAGCAGTACTTC. It encodes CASSLTGTGVPEQYF.

The genes are TRBV20-1 and TRBJ2-5; D remains ambiguous. This CDR3 contains 10 residues. Germline assignment: CDR1 DFQATT and CDR2 SNEGSKA (reference sequence). The V end lost 6 bases, the J end lost 5 bases, and 7 bases lay between the germline ends. In DNA form, the CDR3 reads TGCAGTGCCTTCTGGGAGACCCAGTACTTC. Its protein product is CSAFWETQYF.

This chain links TRBV12-3 or TRBV12-4 with TRBJ2-4; 11 bases map to TRBD2. The DNA end favors TRBJ2-7, so the J call may be wrong. CDR3 length equals 16 residues. The CDR3 coding sequence is TGTGCCAGCAGTTTTCGTAGCGGGAGGGCCGCGAACGAGCAGTACTTC. This sequence encodes CASSFRSGRAANEQYF.